This T cell receptor beta chain emerged from a study of T cell clonotyping in hematopoietic cell transplantation. Described time point: recipient sample about 28 days before transplant, after cytoreduction. Germline CDR1 and CDR2: SGHTA and FQGNSA. Trimming pared 0 bases from V and 1 base from J, leaving 9 bases between. CDR3 length equals 15 residues. Some clones are missing from TCRdb's copy, which holds only in-frame ones; the method was immunoSEQ multiplex PCR. The data show 75,000 to 95,000 clones, 90% to 96% seen once. The chain couples TRBV7-2 to TRBJ1-2; D gene uncertain. Sample: peripheral blood mononuclear cells, taken before stem cell transplant. The TCR sequence derives from a woman in her 50s with acute myeloid leukemia. Some clones in this sample may be carry-over from other donors' samples. CDR3 sequence: CASSLAPGNNYGYTF. The CDR3, as DNA: TGTGCCAGCAGCTTAGCGCCTGGCAATAACTATGGCTACACCTTC.